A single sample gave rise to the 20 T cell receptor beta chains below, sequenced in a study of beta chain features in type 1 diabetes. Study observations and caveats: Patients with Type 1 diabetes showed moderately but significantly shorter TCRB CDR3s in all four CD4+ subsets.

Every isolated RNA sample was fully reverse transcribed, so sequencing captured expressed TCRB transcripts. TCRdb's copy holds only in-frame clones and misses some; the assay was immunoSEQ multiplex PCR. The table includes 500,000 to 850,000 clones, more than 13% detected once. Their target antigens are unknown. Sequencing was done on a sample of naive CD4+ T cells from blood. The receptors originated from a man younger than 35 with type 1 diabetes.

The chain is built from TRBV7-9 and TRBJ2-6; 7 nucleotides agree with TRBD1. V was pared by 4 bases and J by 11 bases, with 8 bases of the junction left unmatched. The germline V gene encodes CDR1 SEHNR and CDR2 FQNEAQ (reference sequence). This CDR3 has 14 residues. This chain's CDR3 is CASSSTGKGHVLTF. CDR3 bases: TGTGCCAGCAGCTCGACAGGGAAGGGCCACGTCCTGACTTTC.

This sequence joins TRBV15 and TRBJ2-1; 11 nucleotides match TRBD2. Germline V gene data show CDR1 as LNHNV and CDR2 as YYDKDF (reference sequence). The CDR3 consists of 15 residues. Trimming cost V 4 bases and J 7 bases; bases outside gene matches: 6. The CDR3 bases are TGTGCCACCAGCAAACCGGGACTAGCGGTTAATGAGCAGTTCTTC. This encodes CATSKPGLAVNEQFF.

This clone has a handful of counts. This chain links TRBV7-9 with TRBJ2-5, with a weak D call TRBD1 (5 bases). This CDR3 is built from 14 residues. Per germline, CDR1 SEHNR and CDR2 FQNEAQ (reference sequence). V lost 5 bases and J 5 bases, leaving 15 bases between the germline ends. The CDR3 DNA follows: TGTGCCAGCAGCCCCGGATCAGGGTGGGAGACCCAGTACTTC. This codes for CASSPGSGWETQYF.

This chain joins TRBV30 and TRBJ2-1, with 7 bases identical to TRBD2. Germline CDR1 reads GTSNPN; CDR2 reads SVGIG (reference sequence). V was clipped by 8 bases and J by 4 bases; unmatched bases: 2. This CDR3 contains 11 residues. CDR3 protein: CAAGVYNEQFF. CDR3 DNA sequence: TGTGCCGCGGGAGTTTACAATGAGCAGTTCTTC. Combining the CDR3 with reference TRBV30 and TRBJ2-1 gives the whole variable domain SQTIHQWPATLVQPVGSPLSLECTVEGTSNPNLYWYRQAAGRGLQLLFYSVGIGQISSEVPQNLSASRPQDRQFILSSKKLLLSDSGFYLCAAGVYNEQFFGPGTRLTVL.

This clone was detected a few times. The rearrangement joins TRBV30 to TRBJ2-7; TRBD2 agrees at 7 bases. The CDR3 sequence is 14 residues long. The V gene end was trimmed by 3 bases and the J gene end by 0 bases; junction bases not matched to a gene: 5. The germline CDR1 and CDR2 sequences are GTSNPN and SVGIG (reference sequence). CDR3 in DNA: TGTGCCTGGAGACTTTGGGGGGGCTCCTACGAGCAGTACTTC. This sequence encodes CAWRLWGGSYEQYF.

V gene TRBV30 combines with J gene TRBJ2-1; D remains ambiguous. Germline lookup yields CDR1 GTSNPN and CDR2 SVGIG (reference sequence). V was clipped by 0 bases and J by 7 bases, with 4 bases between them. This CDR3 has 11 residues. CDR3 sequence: CAWSVTNEQFF. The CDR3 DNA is TGTGCCTGGAGTGTTACAAATGAGCAGTTCTTC.

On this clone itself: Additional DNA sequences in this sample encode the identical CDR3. The CDR3 protein is CAWSVPYQPQHF. As DNA, the CDR3 is TGTGCCTGGAGTGTACCATATCAGCCCCAGCATTTT. The V gene is TRBV30, the J gene TRBJ1-5; D ambiguous. The length of the CDR3 is 12 residues. Germline CDR1 and CDR2: GTSNPN and SVGIG (reference sequence). The V gene lost 0 bases and the J gene lost 5 bases, with 5 bases spanning the gap. Full variable domain (remainder filled in from reference TRBV30 and TRBJ1-5): SQTIHQWPATLVQPVGSPLSLECTVEGTSNPNLYWYRQAAGRGLQLLFYSVGIGQISSEVPQNLSASRPQDRQFILSSKKLLLSDSGFYLCAWSVPYQPQHFGDGTRLSIL.

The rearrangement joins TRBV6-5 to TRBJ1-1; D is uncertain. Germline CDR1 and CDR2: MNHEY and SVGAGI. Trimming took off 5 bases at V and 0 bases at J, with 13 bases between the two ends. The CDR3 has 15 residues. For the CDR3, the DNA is TGTGCCAGCAGTCCAAGACCGACGTTGAACACTGAAGCTTTCTTT. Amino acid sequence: CASSPRPTLNTEAFF.

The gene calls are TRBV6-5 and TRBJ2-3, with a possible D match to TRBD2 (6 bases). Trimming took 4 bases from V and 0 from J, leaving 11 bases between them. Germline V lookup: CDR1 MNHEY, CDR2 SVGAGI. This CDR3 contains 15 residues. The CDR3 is CASSWASDSTDTQYF. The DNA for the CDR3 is TGTGCCAGCAGTTGGGCTAGCGATAGCACAGATACGCAGTATTTT.

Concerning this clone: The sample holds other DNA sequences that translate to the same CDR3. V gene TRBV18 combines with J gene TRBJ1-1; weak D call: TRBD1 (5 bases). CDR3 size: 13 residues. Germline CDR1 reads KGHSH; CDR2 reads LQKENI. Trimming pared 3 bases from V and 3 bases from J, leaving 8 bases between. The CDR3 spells CASSPGGDTEAFF. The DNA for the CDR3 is TGTGCCAGCTCACCTGGAGGGGACACTGAAGCTTTCTTT.

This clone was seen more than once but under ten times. The CDR3 DNA is TGTGCCATCAGTGAGGGAGCGGGGAGGAGAGAGACCCAGTACTTC. Its translation: CAISEGAGRRETQYF. This rearrangement joins TRBV10-3 to TRBJ2-5; TRBD2 matches 7 bases. The CDR3 extends over 15 amino acids. The trim removed 2 bases at V and 4 bases at J, leaving 7 bases unmatched. CDR1 is ENHRY and CDR2 is SYGVKD in the germline V gene.

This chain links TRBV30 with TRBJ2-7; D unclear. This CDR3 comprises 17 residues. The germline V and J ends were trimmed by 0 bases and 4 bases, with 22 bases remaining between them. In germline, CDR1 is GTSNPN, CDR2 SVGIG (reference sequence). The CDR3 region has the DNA TGTGCCTGGAGTGTTACAGTGTTGGGCAGGATCAATTACGAGCAGTACTTC. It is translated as CAWSVTVLGRINYEQYF.

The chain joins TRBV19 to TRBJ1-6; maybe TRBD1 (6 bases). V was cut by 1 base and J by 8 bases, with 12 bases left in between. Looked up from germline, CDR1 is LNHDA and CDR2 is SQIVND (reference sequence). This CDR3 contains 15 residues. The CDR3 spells CASSIVWGLDSPLHF. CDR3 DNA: TGTGCCAGTAGTATAGTTTGGGGGCTGGATTCACCCCTCCACTTT.

CDR3 in amino acids: CASSRRTTSSYNEQFF. The CDR3 region has the DNA TGTGCCAGCAGCCGAAGAACTACAAGCTCCTACAATGAGCAGTTCTTC. The chain uses TRBV13 and TRBJ2-1; D call uncertain. Germline V gene sequence: CDR1 PRHDT, CDR2 FYEKMQ (reference sequence). V dropped 5 bases and J dropped 0 bases, with 14 bases sitting between them. The CDR3 consists of 16 residues. The full variable domain, completed using reference TRBV13 and TRBJ2-1, is AAGVIQSPRHLIKEKRETATLKCYPIPRHDTVYWYQQGPGQDPQFLISFYEKMQSDKGSIPDRFSAQQFSDYHSELNMSSLELGDSALYFCASSRRTTSSYNEQFFGPGTRLTVL.

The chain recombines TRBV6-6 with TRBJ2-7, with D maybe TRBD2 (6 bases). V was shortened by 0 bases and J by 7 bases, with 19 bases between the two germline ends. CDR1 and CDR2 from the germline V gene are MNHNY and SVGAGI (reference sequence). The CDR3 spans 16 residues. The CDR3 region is CASSYSYSGRFREQYF. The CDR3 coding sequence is TGTGCCAGCAGTTACTCGTATTCAGGGAGGTTTCGAGAGCAGTACTTC.

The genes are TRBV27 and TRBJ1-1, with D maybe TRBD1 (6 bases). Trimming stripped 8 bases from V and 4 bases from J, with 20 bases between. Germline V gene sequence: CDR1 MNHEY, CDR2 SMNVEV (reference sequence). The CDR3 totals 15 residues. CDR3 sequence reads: CASGFTGLVGTEAFF. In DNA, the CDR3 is TGTGCCAGCGGATTTACAGGGTTGGTGGGCACTGAAGCTTTCTTT.

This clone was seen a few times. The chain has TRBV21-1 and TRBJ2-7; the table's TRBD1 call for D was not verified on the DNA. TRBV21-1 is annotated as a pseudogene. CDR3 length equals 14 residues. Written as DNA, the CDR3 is TGTGCCAGCAGCATGAAAGGACAGGGGAGCGAGCAGTACTTC. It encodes CASSMKGQGSEQYF.

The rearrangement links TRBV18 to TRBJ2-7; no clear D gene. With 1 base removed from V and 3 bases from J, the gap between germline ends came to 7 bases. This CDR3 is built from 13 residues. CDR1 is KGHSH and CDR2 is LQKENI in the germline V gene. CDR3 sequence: CASSPRMDYEQYF. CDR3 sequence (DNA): TGTGCCAGCTCACCACGGATGGACTACGAGCAGTACTTC.

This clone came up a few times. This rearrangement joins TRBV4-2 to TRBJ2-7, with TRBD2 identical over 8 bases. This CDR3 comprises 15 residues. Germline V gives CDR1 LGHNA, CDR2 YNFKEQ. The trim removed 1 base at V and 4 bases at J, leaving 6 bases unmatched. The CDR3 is CASSQGEAGAYEQYF. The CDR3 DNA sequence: TGTGCCAGCAGCCAAGGGGAAGCGGGAGCGTACGAGCAGTACTTC.

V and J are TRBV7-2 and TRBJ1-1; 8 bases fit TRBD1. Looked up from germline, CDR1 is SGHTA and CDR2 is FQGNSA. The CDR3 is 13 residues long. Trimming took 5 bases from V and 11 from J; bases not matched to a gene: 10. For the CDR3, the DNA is TGTGCCAGCAGCGAGGACAGGGTGTTGCGTGCTTTCTTT. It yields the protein CASSEDRVLRAFF.